This T cell receptor beta chain was retrieved from a study of cytomegalovirus exposure and HLA in healthy donors. This clone was detected only a few times. Its target is unknown. Study-wide results and limits: Later analysis found that TCR beta chains associated with HLA were more clonally expanded than other, equally common chains. In vitro, a few CMV-associated chains proved specific for CMV antigens.

PCR was performed using 60 Vbeta and 13 Jbeta primers. Clones were sequenced by immunoSEQ multiplex PCR, and TCRdb holds only the in-frame ones, with some missing. The data show roughly 110,000 clones, with 70% seen just once and approximately 8.6% held by the top ten. This CDR3 is 14 amino acids long. J gave up 5 bases and V 6 bases, and 8 bases lay outside the gene matches. The V gene's germline CDR1 is MNHEY and CDR2 SMNVEV (reference sequence). This receptor was taken from a man aged 30 to 39 in good health and CMV-seropositive. V and J are TRBV27 and TRBJ1-2, with TRBD1 identical over 8 bases. The sample taken for sequencing was PBMCs. CDR3 loop: CASRAPTGGYGYTF. As DNA, the CDR3 is TGTGCCAGCAGGGCTCCTACAGGGGGTTATGGCTACACCTTC.